The clone carrying this TCR beta chain was observed a few times. Its specificity is not known. The data derive from a study of early T cells in non-severe SARS-CoV-2 infection. General study findings and limits: Comparison of clonotypes with VDJdb favored anti-spike CD8 responses while missing private and CD4 specificities.

TCRdb used MiXCR to reprocess the 5' RACE reads, holding one entry per CDR3 protein. This table holds around 57,000 distinct CDR3 sequences, about 6% found once. Germline V gene data show CDR1 as LNHNV and CDR2 as YYDKDF (reference sequence). This CDR3 contains 13 residues. V was cut by 5 bases and J by 10 bases, with 15 bases left in between. This sequence joins TRBV15 and TRBJ2-1; D perhaps matches TRBD2 (7 bases). Material: whole blood, obtained at baseline. This sequence originates from an adult who was a healthcare worker with PCR-confirmed SARS-CoV-2 infection or an uninfected control (not recorded which). This CDR3 reads CATSPRGAGEQFF. In DNA form, the CDR3 reads TGTGCCACCAGCCCCCGGGGGGCGGGCGAGCAGTTCTTC.